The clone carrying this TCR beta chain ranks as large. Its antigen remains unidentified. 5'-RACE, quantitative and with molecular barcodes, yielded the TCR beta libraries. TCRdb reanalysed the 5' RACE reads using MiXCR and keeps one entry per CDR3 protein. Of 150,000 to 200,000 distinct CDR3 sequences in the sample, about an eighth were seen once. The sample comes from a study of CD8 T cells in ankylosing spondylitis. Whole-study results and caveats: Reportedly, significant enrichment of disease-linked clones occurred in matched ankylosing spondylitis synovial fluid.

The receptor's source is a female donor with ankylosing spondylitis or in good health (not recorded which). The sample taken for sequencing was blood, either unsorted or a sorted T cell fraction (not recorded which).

The CDR3 protein is CAVGLLRHSYNSPLHF. CDR3 DNA: TGTGCTGTTGGACTTCTTCGCCACTCCTATAATTCACCCCTCCACTTT. The chain links TRBV10-3 to TRBJ1-6; D not resolved. The CDR3 is made up of 16 amino acids. CDR1 is ENHRY and CDR2 is SYGVKD in the germline V gene.